Listed here are 25 T cell receptor beta chains from one sample, sequenced in a study of cytomegalovirus exposure and HLA in healthy donors. The PCR used 60 Vbeta and 13 Jbeta primers. TCRdb's table, derived via immunoSEQ multiplex PCR, lists solely in-frame clones and lacks some. The sample records about 120,000 clones, over 60% being singletons. Material: PBMCs. These receptors all stem from a man between 18 and 35 years old in good health and CMV-seronegative.

The rearrangement joins TRBV21-1 to TRBJ2-4; the tabulated D call, TRBD2, remains unverified against the DNA. TRBV21-1 is a listed pseudogene. This CDR3 is 13 amino acids long. CDR3 residues: CATCGLAKNIQYF. The CDR3 nucleotides are TGTGCCACCTGCGGGCTAGCCAAAAACATTCAGTACTTC.

On this clone: One end of the junction does not line up with germline, which may come from a read error. The rearrangement uses TRBV12-5 and TRBJ2-7; TRBD1 is a possible D gene (5 bases). This CDR3 is 10 amino acids long. Per the germline V gene, CDR1 is LGHNT and CDR2 is FRNRAP. The CDR3 here is CARDQGYTDF. As DNA, the CDR3 is TGTGCTAGGGATCAGGGTTATACAGACTTC.

The V and J genes are TRBV6-1 and TRBJ1-2; D unclear. Germline V gene data show CDR1 as MNHNS and CDR2 as SASEGT. This CDR3 has 16 residues. V lost 0 bases and J lost 5, with 16 bases in between. CDR3 in DNA: TGTGCCAGCAGTGAAGCCTGGCAAGGAGACCTTTATGGCTACACCTTC. It translates to CASSEAWQGDLYGYTF.

V gene TRBV5-1 combines with J gene TRBJ2-7, with 8 bases identical to TRBD1. The CDR3 is 14 residues long. CDR1 SGHRS and CDR2 YFSETQ come from the germline V gene. The trim removed 2 bases at V and 4 bases at J, leaving 5 bases unmatched. CDR3 sequence: CASSLRQGAYEQYF. The CDR3 nucleotides are TGCGCCAGCAGCTTACGGCAGGGGGCGTACGAGCAGTACTTC.

This chain joins TRBV5-6 and TRBJ2-1; a possible D gene is TRBD2 (6 bases). CDR1 is SGHDT and CDR2 is YYEEEE in the germline V gene. V lost 1 base to trimming and J lost 4 bases, with 12 bases between them. The CDR3 extends over 15 amino acids. Here the CDR3 DNA reads TGTGCCAGCAGCTTGACTGGACTAAGATACAATGAGCAGTTCTTC. Translation gives CASSLTGLRYNEQFF.

This rearrangement joins TRBV29-1 to TRBJ2-3; possibly TRBD1 for D (6 bases). The CDR3 runs 15 residues. Trimming cost V 4 bases and J 1 base, with 15 bases left between them. Germline loops: CDR1 SQVTM, CDR2 ANQGSEA. The CDR3, as DNA: TGCAGCGTTGTCGACAGGCTTAGGGGCACAGATACGCAGTATTTT. Its translation is CSVVDRLRGTDTQYF.

This clone has more than one count but fewer than ten. The chain links TRBV6-5 to TRBJ2-7; 11 positions match TRBD2. The germline V gene has CDR1 MNHEY and CDR2 SVGAGI. V lost 0 bases to trimming and J lost 4 bases; unmatched junction nucleotides: 5. The CDR3 is 16 amino acids. This chain's CDR3 is CASSYSRASGRYEQYF. In DNA, the CDR3 is TGTGCCAGCAGTTACTCACGGGCTAGCGGGAGGTACGAGCAGTACTTC.

The chain is built from TRBV18 and TRBJ2-2; 12 positions match TRBD2. Germline V gene data show CDR1 as KGHSH and CDR2 as LQKENI. V lost 6 bases and J lost 2; bases outside the gene matches: 7. The CDR3 length is 17 residues. CDR3 protein: CASSHKTSGGNTGELFF. CDR3 DNA sequence: TGTGCCAGCTCGCACAAGACTAGCGGGGGCAACACCGGGGAGCTGTTTTTT.

V is TRBV6-5 and J is TRBJ1-2, with D possibly TRBD1 on 6 matching bases. V was shortened by 5 bases and J by 4 bases, with 17 bases between the two germline ends. The CDR3 runs to 15 residues. Germline values: CDR1 MNHEY, CDR2 SVGAGI. In DNA form, the CDR3 reads TGTGCCAGCAGTACTTACGGACAGCTGAGCTATGGCTACACCTTC. This gives the protein CASSTYGQLSYGYTF.

This clone was seen once. This chain connects TRBV28 to TRBJ2-6; maybe TRBD1 (6 bases). Trimming removed 6 bases at V and 3 bases at J, with 15 bases between. CDR1 is MDHEN and CDR2 is SYDVKM in the germline V gene. CDR3 length: 16 residues. Here the CDR3 reads CASRGAEPIGANVLTF. The CDR3 region has the DNA TGTGCCAGCAGGGGGGCAGAACCCATTGGGGCCAACGTCCTGACTTTC.

This clone was observed a few times. The rearrangement joins TRBV5-5 to TRBJ1-5, with TRBD1 as a possible D gene (6 bases). Germline V gives CDR1 SGHKS, CDR2 YYEKEE (reference sequence). Trimming removed 4 bases from V and 6 bases from J, with 17 bases in between. The CDR3 spans 15 residues. The CDR3 reads CASSPQGFLGQPQHF. DNA for the CDR3: TGTGCCAGCAGCCCCCAGGGGTTCCTAGGTCAGCCCCAGCATTTT.

The rearrangement uses TRBV7-9 and TRBJ1-1; D gene uncertain. The CDR3 consists of 13 residues. Looked up from germline, CDR1 is SEHNR and CDR2 is FQNEAQ (reference sequence). Trimming removed 4 bases at V and 1 base at J, with 7 bases between. For the CDR3, the DNA is TGTGCCAGCAGCTGGAGCGGGAACACTGAAGCTTTCTTT. This sequence encodes CASSWSGNTEAFF.

The V call is TRBV5-1, the J call TRBJ2-3, with 8 bases lining up with TRBD2. Trimming at V came to 2 bases and at J to 3 bases, leaving 14 bases not matched to a gene. This CDR3 region has 18 residues. CDR1 SGHRS and CDR2 YFSETQ come from the germline V gene. Here the CDR3 reads CASSFYSPGLEVTDTQYF. DNA for the CDR3: TGCGCCAGCAGCTTTTACTCCCCGGGACTAGAAGTAACAGATACGCAGTATTTT.

The chain recombines TRBV21-1 with TRBJ1-1; the D call TRBD1 from the table was never checked on the DNA. TRBV21-1 is an annotated pseudogene. The CDR3 contains 14 residues. The CDR3 bases are TGTGCCAGCAGCAAAGGTTTAGAACAGGCTGAAGCTTTCTTT. Its protein product is CASSKGLEQAEAFF.

This chain joins TRBV10-3 and TRBJ2-7; the match to TRBD1 covers 8 bases. The CDR3 loop spans 12 amino acids. CDR1 is ENHRY, CDR2 SYGVKD, per germline. With 10 bases clipped from V and 3 bases from J, the junction kept 5 bases outside the gene matches. The CDR3 DNA sequence: TGTGCCACTGCCGGACAGGGCTACGAGCAGTACTTC. Amino acid sequence: CATAGQGYEQYF.

This clone has more than one count but fewer than ten. CDR3 sequence: CASSLLQGYGYTF. The CDR3 coding sequence is TGTGCCAGCAGTTTATTACAGGGCTATGGCTACACCTTC. The chain joins TRBV28 to TRBJ1-2; tentative D call: TRBD1 (6 bases). CDR3 length: 13 amino acids. Germline V gene data show CDR1 as MDHEN and CDR2 as SYDVKM. V dropped 1 base and J dropped 4 bases, with 7 bases sitting between them.

This rearrangement joins TRBV6-6 to TRBJ1-1, with no clear D. Germline CDR1 reads MNHNY; CDR2 reads SVGAGI (reference sequence). CDR3 size: 14 residues. With 5 bases removed from V and 10 bases from J, the gap between germline ends came to 20 bases. The CDR3 is CASSPPGTILRAFF. The CDR3 DNA reads as TGTGCCAGCAGTCCTCCGGGAACAATTTTAAGAGCTTTCTTT.

The V gene is TRBV6-5, the J gene TRBJ1-2; D gene uncertain. The CDR3 extends over 15 amino acids. The V and J ends lost 0 bases and 6 bases respectively, with 14 bases between them. Per the germline V gene, CDR1 is MNHEY and CDR2 is SVGAGI. In nucleotides, the CDR3 is TGTGCCAGCAGTTACTCGTTTCCGGGTTTGGATGGCTACACCTTC. Translation: CASSYSFPGLDGYTF.

The genes are TRBV19 and TRBJ2-1; 8 bases map to TRBD1. The CDR3 runs to 15 residues. CDR1 and CDR2 from the germline V gene are LNHDA and SQIVND (reference sequence). The J segment lost 9 bases and the V segment lost 3 bases, leaving 10 bases of the junction unmatched. Here the CDR3 DNA reads TGTGCCAGTAGTATTCGGACAGGGCCCACGCGTGAGCAGTTCTTC. Translation gives CASSIRTGPTREQFF.

The chain couples TRBV5-1 to TRBJ2-5; the match to TRBD1 covers 12 bases. The V and J ends lost 4 bases and 4 bases, in that order; junction bases with no gene match: 5. CDR3 size: 15 residues. Germline-derived CDR1 and CDR2 are SGHRS and YFSETQ. The CDR3 nucleotides read TGCGCCAGCAGCCTGGGACAGGGGGCTGGAGAGACCCAGTACTTC. The encoded protein is CASSLGQGAGETQYF.

The genes are TRBV28 and TRBJ2-3; D remains ambiguous. The CDR3 has 14 residues. V gave up 6 bases and J gave up 0 bases, with 10 bases separating them. The germline CDR1 and CDR2 sequences are MDHEN and SYDVKM. The CDR3 reads CASRTVASTDTQYF. The DNA for the CDR3 is TGTGCCAGCAGGACTGTGGCTAGCACAGATACGCAGTATTTT. The full variable domain, with the rest looked up from reference TRBV28 and TRBJ2-3, is DVKVTQSSRYLVKRTGEKVFLECVQDMDHENMFWYRQDPGLGLRLIYFSYDVKMKEKGDIPEGYSVSREKKERFSLILESASTNQTSMYLCASRTVASTDTQYFGPGTRLTVL.

The chain has TRBV7-8 and TRBJ1-4; 7 bases map to TRBD1. The CDR3 runs 15 residues. CDR1 SGHVS and CDR2 FQNEAQ come from the germline V gene. Germline trimming cut 6 bases from V and 0 bases from J; bases unmatched to any gene: 4. The CDR3 nucleotides are TGTGCCAGCAGATACGGACAGGCAACTAATGAAAAACTGTTTTTT. Encoded protein: CASRYGQATNEKLFF.

This clone was seen only once. This sequence joins TRBV7-2 and TRBJ2-6, with TRBD2 as a possible D gene (6 bases). Trimming cost V 5 bases and J 1 base, with 15 bases left between them. The CDR3 contains 17 residues. Germline CDR1 reads SGHTA; CDR2 reads FQGNSA. This CDR3 is CASSGPAGLSGANVLTF. The CDR3, as DNA: TGTGCCAGCAGCGGACCCGCGGGGTTATCTGGGGCCAACGTCCTGACTTTC.

The chain is built from TRBV30 and TRBJ2-3; possibly TRBD2 for D (5 bases). Per germline, CDR1 GTSNPN and CDR2 SVGIG (reference sequence). Trimming took off 2 bases at V and 3 bases at J, with 9 bases between the two ends. The CDR3 covers 13 residues. The CDR3 region is CAWSQTRTDTQYF. As DNA, the CDR3 is TGTGCCTGGAGTCAAACTAGGACAGATACGCAGTATTTT.

This clone was detected a few times. The chain couples TRBV5-6 to TRBJ2-7; perhaps TRBD1 as D (6 bases). V lost 4 bases to trimming and J lost 1 base, with 15 bases between them. Germline V gives CDR1 SGHDT, CDR2 YYEEEE. There are 15 residues in the CDR3. The CDR3 sequence is CASSGGVYRSYEQYF. CDR3 in DNA: TGTGCCAGCAGCGGGGGCGTCTATAGGTCCTACGAGCAGTACTTC.